The clone carrying this T cell receptor (beta chain) was observed once. Its antigen is as yet unknown. V lost 2 bases and J 0 bases, leaving 16 bases between the germline ends. CDR3 length: 18 amino acids. Germline-derived CDR1 and CDR2 are KGHDR and SFDVKD. This record comes from a study of T cell responses to AZD1222 COVID-19 vaccine. Overall study findings and caveats: Clonal diversity was possibly underestimated, and white British individuals and females predominated among donors.

The table came from immunoSEQ multiplex PCR; TCRdb's copy has only in-frame clones and leaves some out. The sample consists of 150,000 to 160,000 clones, 85% to 90% of them appearing once. This material consisted of peripheral blood, taken 28 days after the second AZD1222 dose. The clonotype comes from an adult who received the AZD1222 COVID-19 vaccine. This chain joins TRBV24-1 and TRBJ2-1, with D possibly being TRBD1 or TRBD2 (5 bases each). The CDR3 coding sequence is TGTGCCACCAGTGATTCTGGACGGGGCCCACCCTCCTACAATGAGCAGTTCTTC. It yields the protein CATSDSGRGPPSYNEQFF.